The 10 T cell receptor beta chains in this list originate from one sample, sequenced in a study of post-analysis software for immune sequencing data. General observations from the study: Higher frequency in patients than in controls was seen for 5 or 6 TRBV segments, with TRBV5-6, TRBV5-1 and TRBV20-1 among them.

No antigen is known for these receptors. Presence of unique molecular identifiers characterized the TCR beta cDNA libraries. TCRdb independently ran MiXCR on the PCR reads; one entry per CDR3 protein. This table holds hundreds of thousands of distinct CDR3 sequences, about 40% found once. Source material: blood. The source is a girl between 5 and 17 years old with multiple sclerosis.

The chain uses TRBV12-3 or TRBV12-4 and TRBJ2-3, with 10 bases that match TRBD1. Germline trimming cut 2 bases from V and 1 base from J; bases unmatched to any gene: 3. This CDR3 is built from 16 residues. CDR3 loop: CASSLRQGACTDTQYF. CDR3 DNA sequence: TGTGCCAGCAGTTTAAGACAGGGGGCATGCACAGATACGCAGTATTTT.

This chain connects TRBV6-6 to TRBJ1-1, with D perhaps TRBD1 (6 bases). V was trimmed by 5 bases and J by 13 bases, leaving 14 bases between them. The CDR3 spans 11 residues. Germline CDR1 is MNHNY and CDR2 is SVGAGI (reference sequence). The CDR3 DNA sequence: TGTGCCAGCAGTGGCTCCGGGGGCGGTTTCTTT. The encoded protein is CASSGSGGGFF.

The CDR3 sequence: CASSYSGGAEAFF. The DNA for the CDR3 is TGTGCCAGCAGTTACTCTGGCGGGGCTGAAGCTTTCTTT. This rearrangement joins TRBV6-5 to TRBJ1-1, with D uncertain. Germline assignment: CDR1 MNHEY and CDR2 SVGAGI. CDR3 length equals 13 residues. V lost 0 bases and J lost 6, with 8 bases in between.

The CDR3 reads CAISEEAAIAKNIQYF. The CDR3 nucleotides are TGTGCCATCAGTGAAGAAGCGGCTATAGCCAAAAACATTCAGTACTTC. This chain joins TRBV10-3 and TRBJ2-4, with a weak D call TRBD2 (5 bases). Trimming shortened V by 3 bases and J by 0 bases, and 12 bases separated the two germline ends. This CDR3 contains 16 residues. Germline-derived CDR1 and CDR2 are ENHRY and SYGVKD.

This chain joins TRBV2 and TRBJ2-6; weak D call: TRBD2 (5 bases). The germline V gene encodes CDR1 SNHLY and CDR2 FYNNEI. The CDR3 sequence is 14 residues long. Trimming took 7 bases from V and 1 from J, leaving 8 bases between them. CDR3 loop: CASIRRSGANVLTF. The CDR3 coding sequence is TGTGCCAGCATTAGGAGGTCTGGGGCCAACGTCCTGACTTTC.

The chain couples TRBV10-3 to TRBJ1-2; 7 bases fit TRBD1. The CDR3 spans 15 residues. V shed 7 bases, J shed 4 bases, and the junction held 12 bases outside the gene matches. Germline V gene data show CDR1 as ENHRY and CDR2 as SYGVKD. Here the CDR3 reads CAITQDATGTYGYTF. The CDR3 DNA sequence: TGTGCCATCACGCAAGACGCGACAGGGACCTATGGCTACACCTTC.

This clonotype was observed a few times. The J gene is TRBJ1-2, the V gene TRBV5-4, with D perhaps matching TRBD1 (6 bases). Germline V lookup: CDR1 SGHNT, CDR2 YYREEE (reference sequence). V was shortened by 3 bases and J by 8 bases, with 14 bases between the two germline ends. This CDR3 has 13 amino acids. The CDR3, as DNA: TGTGCCAGCAGCTCACCCTACAGGGTCGGCTACACCTTC. Protein: CASSSPYRVGYTF.

This clonotype was seen a handful of times. This chain links TRBV29-1 with TRBJ2-7, with TRBD2 as a possible D gene (6 bases). V lost 1 base and J lost 5, with 6 bases in between. The CDR3 runs 11 residues. Per the germline V gene, CDR1 is SQVTM and CDR2 is ANQGSEA. The CDR3 is CSVEAGDEQYF. The CDR3, as DNA: TGCAGCGTTGAAGCGGGGGACGAGCAGTACTTC.

This clonotype appeared a few times. V is TRBV7-9 and J is TRBJ1-2; D is perhaps TRBD1 (5 bases). The CDR3 runs 12 residues. V lost 1 base, J lost 8 bases, and 8 bases lay in between. Looked up from germline, CDR1 is SEHNR and CDR2 is FQNEAQ (reference sequence). CDR3 protein: CASSLGGPGYTF. DNA of the CDR3: TGTGCCAGCAGCTTAGGGGGCCCGGGCTACACCTTC.

This chain joins TRBV28 and TRBJ2-6; 7 bases fit TRBD1. V gave up 7 bases and J gave up 0 bases; unmatched junction bases: 12. Germline V gene data show CDR1 as MDHEN and CDR2 as SYDVKM. The CDR3 sequence is 18 residues long. The chain's CDR3 is CASTGQAIFPSGANVLTF. The CDR3 nucleotides read TGTGCCAGCACAGGACAGGCCATTTTTCCCTCTGGGGCCAACGTCCTGACTTTC. Complete variable domain (other parts from reference TRBV28 and TRBJ2-6): DVKVTQSSRYLVKRTGEKVFLECVQDMDHENMFWYRQDPGLGLRLIYFSYDVKMKEKGDIPEGYSVSREKKERFSLILESASTNQTSMYLCASTGQAIFPSGANVLTFGAGSRLTVL.